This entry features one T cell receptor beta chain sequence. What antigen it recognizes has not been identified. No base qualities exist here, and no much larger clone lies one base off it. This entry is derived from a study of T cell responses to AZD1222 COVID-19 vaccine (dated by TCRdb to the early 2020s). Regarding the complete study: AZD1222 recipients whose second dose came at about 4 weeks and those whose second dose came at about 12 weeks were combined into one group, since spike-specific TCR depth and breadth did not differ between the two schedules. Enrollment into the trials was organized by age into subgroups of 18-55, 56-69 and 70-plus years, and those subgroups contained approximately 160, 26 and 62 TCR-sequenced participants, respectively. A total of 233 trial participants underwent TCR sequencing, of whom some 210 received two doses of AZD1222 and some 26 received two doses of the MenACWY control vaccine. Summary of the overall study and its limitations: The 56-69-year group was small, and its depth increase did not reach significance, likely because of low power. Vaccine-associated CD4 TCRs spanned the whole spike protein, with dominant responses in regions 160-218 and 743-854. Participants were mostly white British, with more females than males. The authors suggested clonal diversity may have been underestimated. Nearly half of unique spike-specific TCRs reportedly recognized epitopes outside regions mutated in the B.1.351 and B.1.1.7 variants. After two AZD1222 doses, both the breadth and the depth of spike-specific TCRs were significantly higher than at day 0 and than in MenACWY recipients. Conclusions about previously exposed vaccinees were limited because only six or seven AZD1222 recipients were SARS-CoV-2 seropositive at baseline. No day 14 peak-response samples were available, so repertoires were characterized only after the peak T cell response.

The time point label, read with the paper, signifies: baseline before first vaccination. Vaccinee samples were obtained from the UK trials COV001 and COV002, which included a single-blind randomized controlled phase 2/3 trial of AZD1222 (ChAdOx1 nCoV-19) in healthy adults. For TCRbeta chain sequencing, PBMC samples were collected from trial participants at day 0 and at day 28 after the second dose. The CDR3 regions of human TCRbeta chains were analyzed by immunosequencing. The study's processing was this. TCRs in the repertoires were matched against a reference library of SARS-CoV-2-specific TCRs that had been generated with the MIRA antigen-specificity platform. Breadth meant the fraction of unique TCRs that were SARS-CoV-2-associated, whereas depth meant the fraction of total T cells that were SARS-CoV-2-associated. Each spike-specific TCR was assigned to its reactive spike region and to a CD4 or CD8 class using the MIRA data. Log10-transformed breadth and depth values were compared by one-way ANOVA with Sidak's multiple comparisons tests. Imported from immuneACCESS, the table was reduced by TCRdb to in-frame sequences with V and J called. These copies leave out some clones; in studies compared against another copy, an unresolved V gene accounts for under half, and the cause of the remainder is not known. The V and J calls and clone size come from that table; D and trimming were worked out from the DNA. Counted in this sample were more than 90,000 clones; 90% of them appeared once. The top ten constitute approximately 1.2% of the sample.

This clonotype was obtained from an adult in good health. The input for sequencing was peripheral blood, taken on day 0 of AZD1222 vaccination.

The CDR3 corresponds to CASSLYQIEDEQYF. The sequenced DNA is TGCGCCAGCAGCTTGTATCAAATAGAGGACGAGCAGTACTTC. The rearranged chain carries TRBV5-1 and TRBJ2-7; no confident D gene assignment can be made. The CDR3 runs 14 residues from the cysteine to the phenylalanine. The kept DNA is CDR3 alone, 42 bases in frame from the first base. The V end loses 1 base and the J end loses 5 bases, and a stretch of 13 bases separates them. According to the germline V gene, CDR1 reads SGHRS and CDR2 reads YFSETQ.